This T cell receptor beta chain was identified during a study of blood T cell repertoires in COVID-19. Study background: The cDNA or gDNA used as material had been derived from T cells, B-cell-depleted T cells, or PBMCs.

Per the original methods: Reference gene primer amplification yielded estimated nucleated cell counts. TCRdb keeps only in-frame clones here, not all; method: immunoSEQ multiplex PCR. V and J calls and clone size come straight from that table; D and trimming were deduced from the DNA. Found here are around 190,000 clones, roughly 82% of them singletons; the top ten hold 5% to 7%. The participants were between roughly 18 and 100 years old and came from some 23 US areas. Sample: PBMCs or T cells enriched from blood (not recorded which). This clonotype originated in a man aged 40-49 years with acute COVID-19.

The CDR3 coding sequence is TGCGCCAGCAGCCAAGACCCGACGAGGGAATCTGAAGCTTTCTTT. It codes for CASSQDPTRESEAFF. The gene calls are TRBV4-1 and TRBJ1-1, with D unresolved. Trimming cost V 0 bases and J 6 bases, with 14 bases left between them. The germline V gene has CDR1 MGHRA and CDR2 YSYEKL. This CDR3 has 15 amino acids.